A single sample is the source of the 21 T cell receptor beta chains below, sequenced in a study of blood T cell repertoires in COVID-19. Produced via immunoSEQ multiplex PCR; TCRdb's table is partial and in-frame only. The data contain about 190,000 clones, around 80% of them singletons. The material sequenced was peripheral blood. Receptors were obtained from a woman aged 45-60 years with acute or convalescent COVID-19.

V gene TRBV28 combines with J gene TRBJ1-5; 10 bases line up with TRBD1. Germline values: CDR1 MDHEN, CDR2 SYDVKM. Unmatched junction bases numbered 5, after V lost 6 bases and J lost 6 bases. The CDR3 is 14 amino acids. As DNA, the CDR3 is TGTGCCAGCAGGGACAGGGGGTTGGGTCAGCCCCAGCATTTT. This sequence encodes CASRDRGLGQPQHF.

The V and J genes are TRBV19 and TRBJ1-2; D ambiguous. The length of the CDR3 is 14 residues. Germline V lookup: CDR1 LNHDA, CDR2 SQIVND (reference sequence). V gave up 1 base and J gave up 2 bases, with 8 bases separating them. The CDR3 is CASSIVGTNYGYTF. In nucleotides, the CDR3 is TGTGCCAGTAGTATAGTTGGCACCAACTATGGCTACACCTTC.

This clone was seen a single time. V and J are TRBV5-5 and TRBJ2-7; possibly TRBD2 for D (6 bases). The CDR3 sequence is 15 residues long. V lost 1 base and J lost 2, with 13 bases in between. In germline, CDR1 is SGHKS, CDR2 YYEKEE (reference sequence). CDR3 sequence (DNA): TGTGCCAGCAGCTTGTCCGGGGCGGGGCCCTACGAGCAGTACTTC. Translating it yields CASSLSGAGPYEQYF.

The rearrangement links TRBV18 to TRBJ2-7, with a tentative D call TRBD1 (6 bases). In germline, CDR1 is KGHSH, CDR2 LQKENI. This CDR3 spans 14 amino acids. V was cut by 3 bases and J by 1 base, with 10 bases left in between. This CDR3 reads CASSPTGSSYEQYF. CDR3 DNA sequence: TGTGCCAGCTCACCGACAGGTTCGTCCTACGAGCAGTACTTC.

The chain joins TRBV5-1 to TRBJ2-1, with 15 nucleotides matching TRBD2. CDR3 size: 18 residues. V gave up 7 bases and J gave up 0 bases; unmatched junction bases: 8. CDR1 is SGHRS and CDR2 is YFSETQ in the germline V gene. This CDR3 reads CASGGLAGGLSSYNEQFF. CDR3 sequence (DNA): TGCGCCAGCGGCGGACTAGCGGGAGGGCTGAGCTCCTACAATGAGCAGTTCTTC. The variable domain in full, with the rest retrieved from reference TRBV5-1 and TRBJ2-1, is KAGVTQTPRYLIKTRGQQVTLSCSPISGHRSVSWYQQTPGQGLQFLFEYFSETQRNKGNFPGRFSGRQFSNSRSEMNVSTLELGDSALYLCASGGLAGGLSSYNEQFFGPGTRLTVL.

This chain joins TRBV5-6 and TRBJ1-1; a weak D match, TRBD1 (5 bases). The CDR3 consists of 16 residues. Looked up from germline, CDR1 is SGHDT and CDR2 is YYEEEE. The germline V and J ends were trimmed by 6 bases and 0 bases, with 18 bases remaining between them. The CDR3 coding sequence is TGTGCCAGCACCCGATACCCGAACAGGCTGAACACTGAAGCTTTCTTT. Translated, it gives CASTRYPNRLNTEAFF.

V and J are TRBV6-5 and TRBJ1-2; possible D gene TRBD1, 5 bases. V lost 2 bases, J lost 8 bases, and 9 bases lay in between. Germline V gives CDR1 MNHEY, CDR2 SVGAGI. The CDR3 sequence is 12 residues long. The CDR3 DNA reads TGTGCCAGCAGTTACGGGGGAGGAGGCTACACCTTC. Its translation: CASSYGGGGYTF.

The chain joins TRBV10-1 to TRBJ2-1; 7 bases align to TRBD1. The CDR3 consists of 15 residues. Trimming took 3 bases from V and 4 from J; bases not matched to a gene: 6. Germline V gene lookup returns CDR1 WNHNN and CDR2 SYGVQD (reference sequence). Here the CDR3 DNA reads TGCGCCAGCAGTGAACGGACAGGCCTATACAATGAGCAGTTCTTC. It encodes CASSERTGLYNEQFF.

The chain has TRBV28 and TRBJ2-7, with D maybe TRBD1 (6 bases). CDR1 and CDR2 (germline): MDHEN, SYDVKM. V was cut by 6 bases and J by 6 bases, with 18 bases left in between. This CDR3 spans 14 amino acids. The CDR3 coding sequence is TGTGCCAGCAGCCCCAGAACAGGGTTCGCCGAGCAGTACTTC. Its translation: CASSPRTGFAEQYF.

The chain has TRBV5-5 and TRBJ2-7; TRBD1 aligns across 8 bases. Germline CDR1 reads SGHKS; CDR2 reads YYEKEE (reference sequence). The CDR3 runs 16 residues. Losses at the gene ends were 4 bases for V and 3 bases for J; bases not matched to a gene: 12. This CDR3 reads CASSHSPLTGDYEQYF. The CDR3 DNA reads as TGTGCCAGCAGCCATTCGCCTCTGACAGGGGACTACGAGCAGTACTTC.

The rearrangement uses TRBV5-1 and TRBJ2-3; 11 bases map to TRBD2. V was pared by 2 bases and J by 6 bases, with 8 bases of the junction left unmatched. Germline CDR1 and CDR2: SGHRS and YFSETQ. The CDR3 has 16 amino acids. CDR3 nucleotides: TGCGCCAGCAGCTTATTAGCGGGGGGGCCGGAGGATACGCAGTATTTT. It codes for CASSLLAGGPEDTQYF.

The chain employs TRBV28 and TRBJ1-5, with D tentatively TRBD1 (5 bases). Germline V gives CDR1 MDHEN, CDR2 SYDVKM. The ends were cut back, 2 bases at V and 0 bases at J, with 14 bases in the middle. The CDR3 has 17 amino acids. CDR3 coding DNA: TGTGCCAGCAGTTTACTTCGGGGGGGTCATAGCAATCAGCCCCAGCATTTT. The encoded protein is CASSLLRGGHSNQPQHF.

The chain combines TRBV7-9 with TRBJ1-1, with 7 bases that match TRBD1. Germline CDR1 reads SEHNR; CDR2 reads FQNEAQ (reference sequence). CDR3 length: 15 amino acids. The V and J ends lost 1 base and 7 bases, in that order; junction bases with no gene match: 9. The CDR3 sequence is CASSLEGARVGEAFF. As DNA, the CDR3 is TGTGCCAGCAGCTTAGAGGGGGCCCGGGTAGGTGAAGCTTTCTTT.

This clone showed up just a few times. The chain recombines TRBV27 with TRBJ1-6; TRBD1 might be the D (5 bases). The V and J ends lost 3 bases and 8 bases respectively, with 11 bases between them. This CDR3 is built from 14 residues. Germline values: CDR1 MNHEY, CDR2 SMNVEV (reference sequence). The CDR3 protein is CASSLGFRDSPLHF. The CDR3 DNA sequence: TGTGCCAGCAGTTTGGGGTTCAGGGATTCACCCCTCCACTTT.

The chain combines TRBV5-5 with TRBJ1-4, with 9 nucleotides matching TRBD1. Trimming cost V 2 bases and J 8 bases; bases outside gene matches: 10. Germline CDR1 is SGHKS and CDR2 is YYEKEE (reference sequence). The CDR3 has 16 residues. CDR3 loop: CASSFPLDRGGEKLFF. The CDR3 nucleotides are TGTGCCAGCAGCTTCCCCTTGGACAGGGGAGGCGAAAAACTGTTTTTT.

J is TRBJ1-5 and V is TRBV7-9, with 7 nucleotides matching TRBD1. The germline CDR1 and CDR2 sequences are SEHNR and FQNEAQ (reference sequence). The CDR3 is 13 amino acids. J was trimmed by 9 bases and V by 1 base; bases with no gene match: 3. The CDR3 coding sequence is TGTGCCAGCAGCTTAGACAGGGGAGGGCCCCAGCATTTT. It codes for CASSLDRGGPQHF.

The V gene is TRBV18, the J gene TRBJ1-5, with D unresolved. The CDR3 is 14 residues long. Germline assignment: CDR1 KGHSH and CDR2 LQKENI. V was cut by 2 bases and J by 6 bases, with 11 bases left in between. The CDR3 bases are TGTGCCAGCTCACCATCTAATGCGGGTCAGCCCCAGCATTTT. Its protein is CASSPSNAGQPQHF.

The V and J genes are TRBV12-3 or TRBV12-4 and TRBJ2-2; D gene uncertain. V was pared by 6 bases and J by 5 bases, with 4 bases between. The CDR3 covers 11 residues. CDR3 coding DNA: TGTGCCAGCAGCAATACCGGGGAGCTGTTTTTT. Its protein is CASSNTGELFF.

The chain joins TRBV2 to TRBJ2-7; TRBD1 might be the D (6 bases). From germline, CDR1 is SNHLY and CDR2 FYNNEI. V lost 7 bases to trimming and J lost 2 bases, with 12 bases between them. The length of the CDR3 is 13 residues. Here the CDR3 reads CASNRDTTYEQYF. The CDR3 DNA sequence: TGTGCCAGCAACAGGGATACAACCTACGAGCAGTACTTC.

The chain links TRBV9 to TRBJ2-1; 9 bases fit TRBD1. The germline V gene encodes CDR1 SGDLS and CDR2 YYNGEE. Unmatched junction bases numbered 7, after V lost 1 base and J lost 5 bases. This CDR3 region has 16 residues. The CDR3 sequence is CASSVLLGTGNNEQFF. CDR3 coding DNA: TGTGCCAGCAGCGTACTCCTCGGGACAGGGAACAATGAGCAGTTCTTC.

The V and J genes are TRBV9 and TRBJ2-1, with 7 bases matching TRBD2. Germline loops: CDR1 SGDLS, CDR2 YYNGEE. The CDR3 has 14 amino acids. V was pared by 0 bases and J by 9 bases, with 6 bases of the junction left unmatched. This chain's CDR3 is CASSVGGGKGEQFF. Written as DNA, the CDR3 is TGTGCCAGCAGCGTAGGCGGGGGAAAAGGTGAGCAGTTCTTC.